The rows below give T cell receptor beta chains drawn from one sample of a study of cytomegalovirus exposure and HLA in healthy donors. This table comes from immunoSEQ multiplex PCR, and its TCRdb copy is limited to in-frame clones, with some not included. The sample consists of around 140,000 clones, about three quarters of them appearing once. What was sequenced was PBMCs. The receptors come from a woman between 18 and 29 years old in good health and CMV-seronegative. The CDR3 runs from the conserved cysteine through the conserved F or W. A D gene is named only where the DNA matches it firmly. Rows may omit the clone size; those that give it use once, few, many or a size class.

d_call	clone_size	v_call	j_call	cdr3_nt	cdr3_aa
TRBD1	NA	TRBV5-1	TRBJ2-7	TGCGCCAGCAGCTTCGGGACAGGACGCGAGCAGTACTTC	CASSFGTGREQYF
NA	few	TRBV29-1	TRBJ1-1	TGCACCGCTAGAGGGCTTACTGAAGCTTTCTTT	CTARGLTEAFF
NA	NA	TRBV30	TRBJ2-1	TGTGCCTGGAGTCTAGGCCACGCCAATGAGCAGTTCTTC	CAWSLGHANEQFF
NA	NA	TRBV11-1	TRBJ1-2	TGTGCCAGCAGCTCACAGGACTATGGCTACACCTTC	CASSSQDYGYTF
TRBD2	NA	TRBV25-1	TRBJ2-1	TGTGCCAGTCTCAGCGGGAGTATCTACAATGAGCAGTTCTTC	CASLSGSIYNEQFF
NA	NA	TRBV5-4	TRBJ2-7	TGTGCCAGCAGCTTGGCCGGGAGACCCGGCGAGCAGTACTTC	CASSLAGRPGEQYF
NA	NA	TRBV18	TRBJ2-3	TGTGCCAGCTCACTTCAGGTTCGAACAGGGATCACAGATACGCAGTATTTT	CASSLQVRTGITDTQYF
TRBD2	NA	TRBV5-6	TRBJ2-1	TGTGCCAGCAGGTCCTCGGGACTAGCGGGAGGGGATGAGCAGTTCTTC	CASRSSGLAGGDEQFF
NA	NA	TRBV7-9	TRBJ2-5	TGTGCCAGCTCAGCGACGGAGACCCAGTACTTC	CASSATETQYF
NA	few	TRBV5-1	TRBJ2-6	TGCGCCAGCAGCTTGTTCTCCGGGACACCCCGCTCTGGGGCCAACGTCCTGACTTTC	CASSLFSGTPRSGANVLTF
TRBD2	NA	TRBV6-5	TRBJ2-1	TGTGCCAGCAGTTACCAAGCGGGGAACTACAATGAGCAGTTCTTC	CASSYQAGNYNEQFF
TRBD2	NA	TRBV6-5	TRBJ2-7	TGTGCCAGCAGTTCGGCAAGCGGGGGCTCCTACGAGCAGTACTTC	CASSSASGGSYEQYF
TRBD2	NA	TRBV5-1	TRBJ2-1	TGCGCCAGCAGTCTAGCGGGAACCCACTACAATGAGCAGTTCTTC	CASSLAGTHYNEQFF
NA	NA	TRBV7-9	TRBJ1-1	TGTGCCAGCAGCTTAGCATTCTTATTGAACACTGAAGCTTTCTTT	CASSLAFLLNTEAFF